The 31 T cell receptor beta chains below come from one sample, sequenced in a study of shared clonotypes between healthy human individuals. The naive CD8 subset, CD45RO-negative cells positively selected for CCR7, excluded terminally differentiated effector memory CD45RA+ cells. Measured with immunoSEQ multiplex PCR; TCRdb has only the in-frame clones, and not every one. This sample has about 2.1 million clones, with just over 90% found just once. Sequencing used naive CD8+ T cells from PBMCs. The receptors were sampled from a man aged 18 to 29 in good health. Some clones in this sample may be carry-over from other donors' samples.

The gene calls are TRBV30 and TRBJ2-5; 13 bases agree with TRBD2. The J call may be faulty, since TRBJ2-7 better matches the DNA end. CDR1 is GTSNPN and CDR2 is SVGIG in the germline V gene (reference sequence). The CDR3 is made up of 15 amino acids. Written as DNA, the CDR3 is TGTGCCTGGAGTACAACTAGCGGGAGGGTCTACGAGCAGTACTTC. This translates into CAWSTTSGRVYEQYF.

The V gene is TRBV11-3, the J gene TRBJ2-4; D perhaps matches TRBD2 (5 bases). Trimming left V 1 base short and J 5 bases short, with 6 bases between. The CDR3 consists of 13 residues. Germline V gene data show CDR1 as SGHNT and CDR2 as YENEEA. CDR3 nucleotide sequence: TGTGCCAGCAGCTTAGCCGGGGAAAACATTCAGTACTTC. Its protein product is CASSLAGENIQYF.

This clone turned up a few times. V is TRBV9 and J is TRBJ1-3, with no clear D. The CDR3 has 15 amino acids. Germline V CDR1 and CDR2: SGDLS, YYNGEE. V shed 6 bases and J shed 0 bases, with 13 bases lying between them. Written as DNA, the CDR3 is TGTGCCAGCACCCCTTGGGCGAGCTCTGGAAACACCATATATTTT. It specifies CASTPWASSGNTIYF.

J is TRBJ2-7 and V is TRBV11-2; no clear D. V lost 8 bases and J lost 0, with 14 bases in between. In germline, CDR1 is SGHAT, CDR2 FQNNGV. The CDR3 covers 14 residues. The CDR3 sequence is CASRETRASYEQYF. In DNA form, the CDR3 reads TGTGCCAGCCGAGAGACACGCGCCTCCTACGAGCAGTACTTC.

A remark on this clone: In the same sample, other DNA sequences code for this CDR3. The chain employs TRBV9 and TRBJ1-1; 8 bases fit TRBD1. The germline V gene has CDR1 SGDLS and CDR2 YYNGEE. Trimming removed 4 bases from V and 1 base from J; junction bases left unmatched: 3. The length of the CDR3 is 14 residues. CDR3 in amino acids: CASSPGQANTEAFF. CDR3 DNA: TGTGCCAGCAGCCCGGGACAGGCGAACACTGAAGCTTTCTTT.

The rearrangement joins TRBV28 to TRBJ2-7, with a tentative D call TRBD1 (5 bases). Trimming shortened V by 5 bases and J by 6 bases, and 17 bases separated the two germline ends. This CDR3 is 14 amino acids long. The germline CDR1 and CDR2 sequences are MDHEN and SYDVKM. CDR3 DNA: TGTGCCAGCAGTCCCAGGGTTTTCGGCCTCGAGCAGTACTTC. It codes for CASSPRVFGLEQYF.

The DNA for the CDR3 is TGTGCCAGCAGCGACAGGGGGCGCGGGGAGACCCAGTACTTC. It yields the protein CASSDRGRGETQYF. V and J are TRBV11-2 and TRBJ2-5; 10 positions match TRBD1. Germline CDR1 reads SGHAT; CDR2 reads FQNNGV. The CDR3 runs to 14 residues. Trimming cost V 5 bases and J 5 bases; bases outside gene matches: 5. Supplemented by reference TRBV11-2 and TRBJ2-5, the full variable domain reads EAGVAQSPRYKIIEKRQSVAFWCNPISGHATLYWYQQILGQGPKLLIQFQNNGVVDDSQLPKDRFSAERLKGVDSTLKIQPAKLEDSAVYLCASSDRGRGETQYFGPGTRLLVL.

Concerning this clone itself: At one end the junction does not follow the germline gene, possibly because of a read error. This chain joins TRBV29-1 and TRBJ2-1; 15 nucleotides agree with TRBD2. This CDR3 has 16 residues. Germline CDR1 and CDR2: SQVTM and ANQGSEA. The CDR3 reads CSVEGTSGRSGNEQLF. CDR3 DNA: TGCAGCGTTGAGGGGACTAGCGGGAGGTCCGGCAATGAGCAGCTCTTC.

The chain carries TRBV27 and TRBJ2-7, with D possibly matching TRBD1 (6 bases). This CDR3 is built from 15 residues. CDR1 MNHEY and CDR2 SMNVEV come from the germline V gene (reference sequence). Trimming left V 0 bases short and J 5 bases short, with 14 bases between. This CDR3 reads CASSLSGAGVDEQYF. CDR3 in DNA: TGTGCCAGCAGTTTATCGGGGGCAGGGGTGGACGAGCAGTACTTC.

This rearrangement joins TRBV9 to TRBJ1-6, with a tentative D call TRBD1 (6 bases). CDR1 and CDR2 (germline): SGDLS, YYNGEE. V was clipped by 4 bases and J by 10 bases, with 15 bases between them. The length of the CDR3 is 14 residues. CDR3 sequence: CASSTHRDGSPLHF. Here the CDR3 DNA reads TGTGCCAGCAGCACACACAGGGACGGCTCACCCCTCCACTTT.

The chain links TRBV4-1 to TRBJ2-7, with D maybe TRBD1 (6 bases). The CDR3 is made up of 21 amino acids. Germline-derived CDR1 and CDR2 are MGHRA and YSYEKL. V lost 2 bases and J lost 1, with 30 bases in between. The CDR3 loop is CASSQPGGGAVGGLLSYEQYF. DNA for the CDR3: TGCGCCAGCAGCCAACCTGGTGGGGGCGCGGTGGGCGGCCTGCTATCCTACGAGCAGTACTTC.

V gene TRBV19 combines with J gene TRBJ2-2; D not resolved. Per the germline V gene, CDR1 is LNHDA and CDR2 is SQIVND (reference sequence). Trimming stripped 7 bases from V and 5 bases from J, with 8 bases between. This CDR3 is 12 amino acids long. The CDR3 spells CASTPGTGELFF. CDR3 in DNA: TGTGCCAGTACTCCTGGGACCGGGGAGCTGTTTTTT.

The V call is TRBV19, the J call TRBJ2-2; 10 positions agree with TRBD1. Germline CDR1 LNHDA, CDR2 SQIVND (reference sequence). This CDR3 contains 19 residues. V was pared by 2 bases and J by 3 bases, with 12 bases of the junction left unmatched. CDR3 region: CASSITTGGSSEDTGELFF. The DNA of the CDR3 is TGTGCCAGTAGTATAACGACAGGGGGCAGCTCCGAGGACACCGGGGAGCTGTTTTTT.

V gene TRBV11-2 combines with J gene TRBJ2-1; D not certain. Germline V CDR1 and CDR2: SGHAT, FQNNGV. This CDR3 spans 15 amino acids. Trimming left V 2 bases short and J 0 bases short, with 8 bases between. This chain's CDR3 is CASSLLPNSYNEQFF. The CDR3, as DNA: TGTGCCAGCAGCTTACTTCCAAACTCCTACAATGAGCAGTTCTTC. Looking up the rest from reference TRBV11-2 and TRBJ2-1 gives the full variable domain: EAGVAQSPRYKIIEKRQSVAFWCNPISGHATLYWYQQILGQGPKLLIQFQNNGVVDDSQLPKDRFSAERLKGVDSTLKIQPAKLEDSAVYLCASSLLPNSYNEQFFGPGTRLTVL.

The rearrangement links TRBV5-1 to TRBJ2-7, with D tentatively TRBD1 or TRBD2 (6 bases each). The length of the CDR3 is 13 residues. The germline gives CDR1 SGHRS, CDR2 YFSETQ. V was pared by 2 bases and J by 6 bases, with 12 bases between. DNA for the CDR3: TGCGCCAGCAGCTTAGGGGGGCTGGTCGAGCAGTACTTC. This codes for CASSLGGLVEQYF.

In regard to this clone: Within the sample, other DNA sequences also encode this same CDR3. The chain links TRBV9 to TRBJ2-1; TRBD2 aligns across 11 bases. J gave up 5 bases and V 3 bases, and 4 bases lay outside the gene matches. The CDR3 is 15 amino acids. The germline CDR1 and CDR2 sequences are SGDLS and YYNGEE. DNA of the CDR3: TGTGCCAGCAGCGCGGGACTAGCGGCTAACAATGAGCAGTTCTTC. It yields the protein CASSAGLAANNEQFF. Together with reference TRBV9 and TRBJ2-1, the CDR3 gives the full variable domain: DSGVTQTPKHLITATGQRVTLRCSPRSGDLSVYWYQQSLDQGLQFLIQYYNGEERAKGNILERFSAQQFPDLHSELNLSSLELGDSALYFCASSAGLAANNEQFFGPGTRLTVL.

As regards this clone: This CDR3 is also generated by other DNA sequences in the sample. The rearrangement links TRBV9 to TRBJ1-1, with no clear D. Germline CDR1 reads SGDLS; CDR2 reads YYNGEE. Between the trimmed V and J ends, which lost 4 bases and 1 base, there was a span of 8 bases. There are 13 residues in the CDR3. The CDR3: CASSPWGNTEAFF. The CDR3 nucleotides read TGTGCCAGCAGCCCCTGGGGGAACACTGAAGCTTTCTTT.

The V and J genes are TRBV4-2 and TRBJ2-3; D remains ambiguous. CDR1 is LGHNA and CDR2 is YNFKEQ in the germline V gene. The V and J ends lost 1 base and 0 bases respectively, with 8 bases between them. The CDR3 totals 15 residues. CDR3 bases: TGTGCCAGCAGCCAAGCGGCCTTAAGCACAGATACGCAGTATTTT. It codes for CASSQAALSTDTQYF.

The chain carries TRBV19 and TRBJ2-3; 9 positions agree with TRBD2. Trimming took 6 bases from V and 0 from J; bases not matched to a gene: 7. The CDR3 loop spans 16 amino acids. Germline CDR1 and CDR2: LNHDA and SQIVND (reference sequence). CDR3 DNA: TGTGCCAGTAGCCTCGGTAGCGGGAGTAGCACAGATACGCAGTATTTT. Protein sequence: CASSLGSGSSTDTQYF.

About this clone: Within the sample, other DNA sequences also encode this same CDR3. The chain is built from TRBV9 and TRBJ2-1; a weak D match, TRBD2 (5 bases). The germline V gene encodes CDR1 SGDLS and CDR2 YYNGEE. The germline V and J ends were trimmed by 2 bases and 4 bases, with 7 bases remaining between them. The CDR3 runs 13 residues. CDR3 sequence reads: CASSVPGYNEQFF. The CDR3 nucleotides read TGTGCCAGCAGCGTTCCGGGGTACAATGAGCAGTTCTTC.

The CDR3 sequence is CASRAVRNEQFF. The CDR3 nucleotides are TGCGCCAGCAGGGCCGTTAGGAATGAGCAGTTCTTC. V gene TRBV10-2 combines with J gene TRBJ2-1; D unclear. V shed 6 bases and J shed 7 bases, with 10 bases lying between them. Germline V gives CDR1 WSHSY, CDR2 SAAADI. The CDR3 is 12 amino acids.

The rearrangement links TRBV4-2 to TRBJ2-7, with 9 bases that match TRBD1. This CDR3 is built from 17 residues. Germline V lookup: CDR1 LGHNA, CDR2 YNFKEQ. After removal of 3 bases from V and 3 bases from J, the junction contained 12 bases not matched to a gene. CDR3 amino acids: CASSHLTRDRAIYEQYF. The DNA for the CDR3 is TGTGCCAGCAGCCATCTGACTAGGGACAGGGCTATCTACGAGCAGTACTTC.

CDR3 in amino acids: CASSIGAGNSYEQYF. As DNA, the CDR3 is TGTGCCAGTAGTATAGGGGCAGGGAATTCCTACGAGCAGTACTTC. This chain links TRBV19 with TRBJ2-7; D might be TRBD1 (5 bases). Trimming cost V 1 base and J 1 base, with 11 bases left between them. This CDR3 has 15 residues. Germline V gives CDR1 LNHDA, CDR2 SQIVND (reference sequence). The full variable domain, completed using reference TRBV19 and TRBJ2-7, is DGGITQSPKYLFRKEGQNVTLSCEQNLNHDAMYWYRQDPGQGLRLIYYSQIVNDFQKGDIAEGYSVSREKKESFPLTVTSAQKNPTAFYLCASSIGAGNSYEQYFGPGTRLTVT.

The CDR3 is CASSLGLGDNEKLFF. The CDR3 coding sequence is TGTGCCAGCAGCTTAGGATTAGGTGACAATGAAAAACTGTTTTTT. The chain carries TRBV13 and TRBJ1-4; D call uncertain. CDR1 PRHDT and CDR2 FYEKMQ come from the germline V gene (reference sequence). The ends were cut back, 0 bases at V and 5 bases at J, with 10 bases in the middle. CDR3 length equals 15 residues.

J is TRBJ1-4 and V is TRBV5-8; no clear D. The CDR3 sequence is 15 residues long. Trimming took 2 bases from V and 7 from J, leaving 15 bases between them. CDR1 and CDR2 from the germline V gene are SGHTS and YDEGEE. The CDR3 coding sequence is TGTGCCAGCAGCTTTCGCGTCGAGGGAGGTGAAAAACTGTTTTTT. Its translation is CASSFRVEGGEKLFF.

The chain has TRBV28 and TRBJ2-3; 7 bases are shared with TRBD2. J gave up 6 bases and V 7 bases, and 13 bases lay outside the gene matches. In germline, CDR1 is MDHEN, CDR2 SYDVKM. This CDR3 has 15 amino acids. CDR3: CASNHGGEGPDTQYF. CDR3 DNA: TGTGCCAGCAATCATGGGGGGGAGGGCCCGGATACGCAGTATTTT.

This sequence joins TRBV19 and TRBJ2-5; D ambiguous. The CDR3 extends over 13 amino acids. Germline V lookup: CDR1 LNHDA, CDR2 SQIVND (reference sequence). The V and J ends lost 8 bases and 4 bases respectively, with 14 bases between them. CDR3 coding DNA: TGTGCCAGTTCCGACGCAGAAGGAGAGACCCAGTACTTC. This codes for CASSDAEGETQYF.

The V call is TRBV7-6, the J call TRBJ2-2, with a possible D match to TRBD1 (6 bases). The CDR3 is made up of 15 amino acids. Germline lookup yields CDR1 SGHVS and CDR2 FNYEAQ. V was trimmed by 1 base and J by 0 bases, leaving 6 bases between them. CDR3 sequence reads: CASSLDRANTGELFF. The CDR3 nucleotides are TGTGCCAGCAGCTTAGACAGGGCGAACACCGGGGAGCTGTTTTTT.

V gene TRBV4-3 combines with J gene TRBJ2-7, with D perhaps TRBD2 (5 bases). The CDR3 consists of 15 residues. V lost 1 base to trimming and J lost 6 bases, with 16 bases between them. CDR1 and CDR2 (germline): LGHNA, YSLEER. As DNA, the CDR3 is TGCGCCAGCAGCCAAGGCATTGGACTTTTTGCCGAGCAGTACTTC. Residues: CASSQGIGLFAEQYF.

V is TRBV27 and J is TRBJ2-1, with TRBD2 matching over 11 bases. The CDR3 loop spans 14 amino acids. Germline V gives CDR1 MNHEY, CDR2 SMNVEV (reference sequence). The trim removed 7 bases at V and 5 bases at J, leaving 4 bases unmatched. The CDR3 DNA reads as TGTGCCAGCACCCTAGCGGGAGGCAACAATGAGCAGTTCTTC. This translates into CASTLAGGNNEQFF.

The chain recombines TRBV5-6 with TRBJ2-7; 7 bases line up with TRBD1. V trimming: 2 bases; J trimming: 5 bases; junction bases outside the gene matches: 7. The germline gives CDR1 SGHDT, CDR2 YYEEEE. CDR3 length equals 14 residues. The CDR3 DNA is TGTGCCAGCAGCTTTTTCACAGGGGCCGACGAGCAGTACTTC. Encoded protein: CASSFFTGADEQYF.